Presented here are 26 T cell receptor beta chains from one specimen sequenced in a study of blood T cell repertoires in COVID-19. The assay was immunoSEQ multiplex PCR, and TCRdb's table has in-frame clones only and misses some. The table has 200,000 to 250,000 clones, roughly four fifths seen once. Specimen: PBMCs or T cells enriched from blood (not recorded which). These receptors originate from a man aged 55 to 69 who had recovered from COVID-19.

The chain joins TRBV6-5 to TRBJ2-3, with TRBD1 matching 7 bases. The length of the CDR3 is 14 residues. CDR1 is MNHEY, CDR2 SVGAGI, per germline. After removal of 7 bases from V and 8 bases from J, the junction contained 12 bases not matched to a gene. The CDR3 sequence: CASKTGIGASTQYF. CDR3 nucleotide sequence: TGTGCCAGCAAGACAGGGATTGGGGCTTCTACGCAGTATTTT.

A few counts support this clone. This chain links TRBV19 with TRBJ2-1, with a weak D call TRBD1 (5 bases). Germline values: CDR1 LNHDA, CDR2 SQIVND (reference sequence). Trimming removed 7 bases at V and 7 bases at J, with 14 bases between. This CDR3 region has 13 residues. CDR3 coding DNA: TGTGCCAGTACCCCAAGGCAGGGTAATGAGCAGTTCTTC. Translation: CASTPRQGNEQFF.

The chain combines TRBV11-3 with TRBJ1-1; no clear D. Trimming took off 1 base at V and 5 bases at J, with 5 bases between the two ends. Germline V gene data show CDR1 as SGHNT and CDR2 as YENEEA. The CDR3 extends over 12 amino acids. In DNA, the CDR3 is TGTGCCAGCAGCTTAGGCAGGACTGAAGCTTTCTTT. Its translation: CASSLGRTEAFF.

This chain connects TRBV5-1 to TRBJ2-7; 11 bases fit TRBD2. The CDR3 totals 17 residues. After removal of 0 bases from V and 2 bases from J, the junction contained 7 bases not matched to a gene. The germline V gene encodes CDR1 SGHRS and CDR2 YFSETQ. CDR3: CASSLGSGTSGTYEQYF. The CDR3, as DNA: TGCGCCAGCAGCTTGGGGTCCGGGACTAGCGGAACCTACGAGCAGTACTTC.

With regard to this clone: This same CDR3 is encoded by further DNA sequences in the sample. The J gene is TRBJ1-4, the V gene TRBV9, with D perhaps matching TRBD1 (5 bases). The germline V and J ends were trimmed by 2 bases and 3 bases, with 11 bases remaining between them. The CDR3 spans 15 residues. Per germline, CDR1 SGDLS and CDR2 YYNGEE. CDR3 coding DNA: TGTGCCAGCAGCGTGTGGGGGGGTGCTAATGAAAAACTGTTTTTT. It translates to CASSVWGGANEKLFF.

In DNA form, the CDR3 reads TGTGCCAGCAGTAAGGGGACAGGGGGCCGTTTTGAGCCCCAGCATTTT. Translated: CASSKGTGGRFEPQHF. V and J are TRBV7-9 and TRBJ1-5, with 12 positions matching TRBD1. The CDR3 contains 16 residues. V dropped 6 bases and J dropped 8; count of bases not matched to a gene: 11. The germline gives CDR1 SEHNR, CDR2 FQNEAQ (reference sequence).

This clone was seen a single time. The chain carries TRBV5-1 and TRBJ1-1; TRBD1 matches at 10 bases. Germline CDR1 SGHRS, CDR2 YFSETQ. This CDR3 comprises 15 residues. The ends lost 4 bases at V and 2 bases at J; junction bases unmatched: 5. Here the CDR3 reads CASSGGQGGNTEAFF. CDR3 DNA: TGCGCCAGCAGCGGTGGACAGGGGGGTAACACTGAAGCTTTCTTT.

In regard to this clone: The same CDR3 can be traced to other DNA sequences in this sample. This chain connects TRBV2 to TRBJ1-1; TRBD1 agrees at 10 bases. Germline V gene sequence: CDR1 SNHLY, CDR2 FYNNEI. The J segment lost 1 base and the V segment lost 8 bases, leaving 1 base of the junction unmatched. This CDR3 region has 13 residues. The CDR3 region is CASRDRGNTEAFF. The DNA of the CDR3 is TGTGCCAGCCGGGACAGGGGGAACACTGAAGCTTTCTTT.

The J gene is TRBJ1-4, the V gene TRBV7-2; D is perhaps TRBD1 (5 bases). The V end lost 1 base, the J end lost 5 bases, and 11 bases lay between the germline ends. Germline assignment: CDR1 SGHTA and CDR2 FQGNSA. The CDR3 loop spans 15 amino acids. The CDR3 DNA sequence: TGTGCCAGCAGCTTAGAGTCGGCAGGGAATGAAAAACTGTTTTTT. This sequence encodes CASSLESAGNEKLFF.

The CDR3 here is CASSIVGTSGEHDSTDTQYF. CDR3 nucleotides: TGTGCCAGTAGTATCGTTGGGACTAGCGGGGAACACGATAGCACAGATACGCAGTATTTT. The chain links TRBV19 to TRBJ2-3; 13 bases agree with TRBD2. The CDR3 runs to 20 residues. The germline V gene has CDR1 LNHDA and CDR2 SQIVND (reference sequence). With 3 bases clipped from V and 0 bases from J, the junction kept 12 bases outside the gene matches.

CDR3 sequence: CASRATGSSYNEQFF. The CDR3 bases are TGTGCCAGCAGGGCTACAGGGAGCTCCTACAATGAGCAGTTCTTC. This sequence joins TRBV6-5 and TRBJ2-1; maybe TRBD1 (6 bases). V shed 6 bases and J shed 0 bases, with 12 bases lying between them. The CDR3 covers 15 residues. Per germline, CDR1 MNHEY and CDR2 SVGAGI.

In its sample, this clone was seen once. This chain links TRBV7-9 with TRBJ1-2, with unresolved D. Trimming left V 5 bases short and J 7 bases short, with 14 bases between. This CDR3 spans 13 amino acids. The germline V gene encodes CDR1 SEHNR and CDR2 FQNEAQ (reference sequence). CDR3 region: CASSEQPATGYTF. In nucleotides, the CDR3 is TGTGCCAGCAGCGAACAGCCGGCTACTGGCTACACCTTC.

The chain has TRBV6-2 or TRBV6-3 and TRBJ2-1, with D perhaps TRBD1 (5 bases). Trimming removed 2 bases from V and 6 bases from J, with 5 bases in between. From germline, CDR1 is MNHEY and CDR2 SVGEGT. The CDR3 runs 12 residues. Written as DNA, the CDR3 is TGTGCCAGCAGTTACAGGGGCAATGAGCAGTTCTTC. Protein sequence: CASSYRGNEQFF.

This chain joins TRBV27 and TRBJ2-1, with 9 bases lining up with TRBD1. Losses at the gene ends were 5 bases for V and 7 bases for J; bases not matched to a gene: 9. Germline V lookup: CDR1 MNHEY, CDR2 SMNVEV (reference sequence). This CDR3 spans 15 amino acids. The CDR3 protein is CASSRLGTGLNEQFF. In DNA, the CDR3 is TGTGCCAGCAGTCGACTAGGGACAGGGCTTAATGAGCAGTTCTTC.

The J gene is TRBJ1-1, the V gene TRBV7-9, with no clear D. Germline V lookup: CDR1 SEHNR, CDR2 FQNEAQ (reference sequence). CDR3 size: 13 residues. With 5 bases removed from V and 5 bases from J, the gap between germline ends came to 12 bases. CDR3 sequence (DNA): TGTGCCAGCAGCCCCCGGGTTTGGACTGAAGCTTTCTTT. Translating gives CASSPRVWTEAFF.

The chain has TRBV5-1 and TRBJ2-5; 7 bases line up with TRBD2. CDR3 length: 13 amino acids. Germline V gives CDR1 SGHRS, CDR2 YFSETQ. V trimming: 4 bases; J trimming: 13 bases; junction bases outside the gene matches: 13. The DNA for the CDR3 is TGCGCCAGCAGCGAGCTGCGGGAGTCGGCGCCGTACTTC. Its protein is CASSELRESAPYF.

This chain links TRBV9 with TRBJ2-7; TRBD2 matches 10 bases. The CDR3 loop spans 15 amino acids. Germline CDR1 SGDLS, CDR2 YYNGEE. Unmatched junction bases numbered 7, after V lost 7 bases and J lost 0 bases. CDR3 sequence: CASARLAGASYEQYF. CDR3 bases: TGTGCCAGCGCCCGTCTAGCGGGGGCCTCCTACGAGCAGTACTTC.

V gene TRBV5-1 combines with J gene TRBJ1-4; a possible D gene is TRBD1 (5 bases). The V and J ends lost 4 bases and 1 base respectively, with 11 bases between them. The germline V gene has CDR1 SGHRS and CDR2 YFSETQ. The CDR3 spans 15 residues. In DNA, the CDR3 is TGCGCCAGCAGCCGCTCCGGGGGAACTAATGAAAAACTGTTTTTT. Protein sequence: CASSRSGGTNEKLFF. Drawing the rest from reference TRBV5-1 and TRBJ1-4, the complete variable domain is KAGVTQTPRYLIKTRGQQVTLSCSPISGHRSVSWYQQTPGQGLQFLFEYFSETQRNKGNFPGRFSGRQFSNSRSEMNVSTLELGDSALYLCASSRSGGTNEKLFFGSGTQLSVL.

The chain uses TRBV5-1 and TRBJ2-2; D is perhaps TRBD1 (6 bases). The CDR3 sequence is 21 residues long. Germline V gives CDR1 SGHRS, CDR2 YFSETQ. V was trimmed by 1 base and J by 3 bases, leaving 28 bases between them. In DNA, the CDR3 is TGCGCCAGCAGCTTGTTGTCAGGGGCTGAAATCGACTACGGTTACACCGGGGAGCTGTTTTTT. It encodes CASSLLSGAEIDYGYTGELFF. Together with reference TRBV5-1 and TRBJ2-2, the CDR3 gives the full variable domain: KAGVTQTPRYLIKTRGQQVTLSCSPISGHRSVSWYQQTPGQGLQFLFEYFSETQRNKGNFPGRFSGRQFSNSRSEMNVSTLELGDSALYLCASSLLSGAEIDYGYTGELFFGEGSRLTVL.

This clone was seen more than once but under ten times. Here the CDR3 reads CSVEPFREQFF. The CDR3 DNA follows: TGCAGCGTTGAGCCGTTCAGGGAGCAGTTCTTC. V gene TRBV29-1 combines with J gene TRBJ2-1; D not resolved. Per the germline V gene, CDR1 is SQVTM and CDR2 is ANQGSEA. This CDR3 has 11 residues. Trimming shortened V by 3 bases and J by 10 bases, and 10 bases separated the two germline ends.

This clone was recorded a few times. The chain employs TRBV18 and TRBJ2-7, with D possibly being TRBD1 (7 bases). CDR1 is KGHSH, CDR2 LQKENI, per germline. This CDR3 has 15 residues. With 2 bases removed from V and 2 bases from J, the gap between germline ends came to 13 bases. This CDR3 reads CASSPAAGGPYEQYF. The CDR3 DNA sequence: TGTGCCAGCTCACCAGCGGCAGGGGGGCCCTACGAGCAGTACTTC.

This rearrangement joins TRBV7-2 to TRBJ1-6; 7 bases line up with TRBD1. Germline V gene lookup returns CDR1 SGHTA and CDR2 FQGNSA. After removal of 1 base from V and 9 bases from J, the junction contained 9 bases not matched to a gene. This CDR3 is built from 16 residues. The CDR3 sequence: CASSLEFRDRGSPLHF. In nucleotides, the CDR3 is TGTGCCAGCAGCTTAGAATTCCGGGACAGAGGTTCACCCCTCCACTTT.

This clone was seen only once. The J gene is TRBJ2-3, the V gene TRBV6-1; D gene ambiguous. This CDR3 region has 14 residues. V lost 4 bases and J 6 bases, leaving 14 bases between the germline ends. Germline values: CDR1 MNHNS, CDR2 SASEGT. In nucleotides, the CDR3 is TGTGCCAGCAGTGTTTGGGCCCCGCGCGATACGCAGTATTTT. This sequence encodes CASSVWAPRDTQYF.

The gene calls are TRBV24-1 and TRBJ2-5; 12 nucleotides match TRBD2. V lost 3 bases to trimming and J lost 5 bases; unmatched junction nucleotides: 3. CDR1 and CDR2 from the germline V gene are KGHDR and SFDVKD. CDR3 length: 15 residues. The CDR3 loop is CATSDLAGGLETQYF. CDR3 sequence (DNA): TGTGCCACCAGTGATCTAGCGGGGGGGCTTGAGACCCAGTACTTC.

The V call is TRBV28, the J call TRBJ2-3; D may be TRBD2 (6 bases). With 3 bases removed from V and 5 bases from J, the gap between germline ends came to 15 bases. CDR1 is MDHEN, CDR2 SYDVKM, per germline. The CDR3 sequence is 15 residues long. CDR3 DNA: TGTGCCAGCAGTTTTCCCGGGGGAACGGGAGATACGCAGTATTTT. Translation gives CASSFPGGTGDTQYF.

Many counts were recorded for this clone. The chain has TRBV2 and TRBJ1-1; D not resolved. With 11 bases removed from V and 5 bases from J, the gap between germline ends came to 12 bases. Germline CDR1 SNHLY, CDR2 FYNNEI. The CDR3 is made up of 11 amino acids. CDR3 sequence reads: CAWMRETEAFF. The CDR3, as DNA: TGTGCCTGGATGCGGGAAACTGAAGCTTTCTTT.